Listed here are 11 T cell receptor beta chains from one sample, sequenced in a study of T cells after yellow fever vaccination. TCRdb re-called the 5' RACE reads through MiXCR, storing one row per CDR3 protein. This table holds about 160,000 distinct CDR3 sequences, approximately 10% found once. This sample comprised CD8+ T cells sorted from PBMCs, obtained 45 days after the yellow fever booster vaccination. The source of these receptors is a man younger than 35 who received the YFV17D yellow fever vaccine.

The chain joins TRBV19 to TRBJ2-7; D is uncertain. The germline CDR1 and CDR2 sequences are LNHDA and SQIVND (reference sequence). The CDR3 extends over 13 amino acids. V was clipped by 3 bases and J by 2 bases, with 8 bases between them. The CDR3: CASSIGLAYEQYV. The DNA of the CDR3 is TGTGCCAGTAGTATCGGCTTGGCCTACGAGCAGTACGTC.

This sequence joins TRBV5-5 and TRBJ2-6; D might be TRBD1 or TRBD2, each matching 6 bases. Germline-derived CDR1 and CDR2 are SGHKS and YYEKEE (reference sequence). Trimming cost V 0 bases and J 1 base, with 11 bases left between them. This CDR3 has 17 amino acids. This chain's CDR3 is CASSLVGGASGANVLTF. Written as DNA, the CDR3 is TGTGCCAGCAGCTTGGTCGGGGGCGCTTCTGGGGCCAACGTCCTGACTTTC.

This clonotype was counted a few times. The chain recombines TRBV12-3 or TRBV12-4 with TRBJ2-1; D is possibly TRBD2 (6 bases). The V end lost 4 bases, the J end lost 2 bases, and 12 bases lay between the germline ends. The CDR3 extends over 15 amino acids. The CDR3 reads CASSSSGSTYNEQFF. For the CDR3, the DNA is TGTGCCAGCAGTTCGAGCGGGTCGACCTACAATGAGCAGTTCTTC.

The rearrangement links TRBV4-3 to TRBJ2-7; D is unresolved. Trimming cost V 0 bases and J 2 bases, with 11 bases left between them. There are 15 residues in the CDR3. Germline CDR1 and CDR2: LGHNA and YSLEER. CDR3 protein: CASSQESVGAYEQYF. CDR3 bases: TGCGCCAGCAGCCAAGAATCAGTAGGTGCCTACGAGCAGTACTTC.

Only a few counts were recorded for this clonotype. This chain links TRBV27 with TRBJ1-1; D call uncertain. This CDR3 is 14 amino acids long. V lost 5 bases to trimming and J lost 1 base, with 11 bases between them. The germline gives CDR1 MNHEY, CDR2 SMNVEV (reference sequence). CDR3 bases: TGTGCCAGCAGTCCTGGTTGGGCGAACACTGAAGCTTTCTTT. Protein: CASSPGWANTEAFF.

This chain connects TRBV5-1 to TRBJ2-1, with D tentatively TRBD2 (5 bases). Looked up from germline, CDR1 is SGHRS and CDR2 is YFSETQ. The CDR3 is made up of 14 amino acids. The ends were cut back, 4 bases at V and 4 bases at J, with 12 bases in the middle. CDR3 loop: CASSTEREYNEQFF. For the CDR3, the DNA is TGCGCCAGCAGCACTGAGAGGGAGTACAATGAGCAGTTCTTC.

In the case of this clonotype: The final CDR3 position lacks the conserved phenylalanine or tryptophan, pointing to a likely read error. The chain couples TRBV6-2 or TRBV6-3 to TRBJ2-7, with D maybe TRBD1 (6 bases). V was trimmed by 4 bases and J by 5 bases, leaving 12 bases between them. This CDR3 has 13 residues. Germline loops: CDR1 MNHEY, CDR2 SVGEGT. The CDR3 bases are TGTGCCAGCAGTTTAGGGGGTCGGAACGAGCAGTACTTG. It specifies CASSLGGRNEQYL.

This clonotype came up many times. CDR3 DNA sequence: TGTGCCAGCGGGCCTGGGACAGGGAACACTGAAGCTTTCTTT. It codes for CASGPGTGNTEAFF. The genes are TRBV7-9 and TRBJ1-1; TRBD1 agrees at 8 bases. In germline, CDR1 is SEHNR, CDR2 FQNEAQ (reference sequence). Unmatched junction bases numbered 6, after V lost 8 bases and J lost 1 base. The CDR3 length is 14 residues.

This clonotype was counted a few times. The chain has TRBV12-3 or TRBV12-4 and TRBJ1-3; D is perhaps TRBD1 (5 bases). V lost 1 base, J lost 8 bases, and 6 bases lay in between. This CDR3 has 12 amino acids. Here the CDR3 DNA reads TGTGCCAGCAGTTTAGGGGGGGACACCATATATTTT. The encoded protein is CASSLGGDTIYF.

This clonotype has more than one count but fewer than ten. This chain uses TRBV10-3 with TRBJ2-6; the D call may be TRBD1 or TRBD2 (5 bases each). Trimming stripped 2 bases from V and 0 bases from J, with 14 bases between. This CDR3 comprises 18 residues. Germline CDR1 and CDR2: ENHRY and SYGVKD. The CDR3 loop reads CAISEGLGRYSGANVLTF. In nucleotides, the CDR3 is TGTGCCATCAGTGAGGGTTTGGGACGGTACTCTGGGGCCAACGTCCTGACTTTC.

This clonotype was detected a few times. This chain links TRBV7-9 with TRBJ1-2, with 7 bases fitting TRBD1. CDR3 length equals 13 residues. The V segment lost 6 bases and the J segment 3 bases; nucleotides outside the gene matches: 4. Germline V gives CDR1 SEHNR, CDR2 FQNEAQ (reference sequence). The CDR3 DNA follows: TGTGCCAGCAGTTGGGACAGCCACTATGGCTACACCTTC. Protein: CASSWDSHYGYTF.